The T cell receptor beta chain described here comes from a study of blood T cell repertoires in COVID-19. The overall study: Some COVID-19 samples were acute and others convalescent; all came from the United States, Italy and Spain. The analysed material was cDNA or gDNA that came from T cells, B-cell-depleted T cells, or PBMCs.

Grouping used clinical history reported by participants in a survey and questionnaire. Up to 2 weeks before entering the study, exposed participants had met a COVID-19 case. Here immunoSEQ multiplex PCR was the method, and the copy in TCRdb shows in-frame clones only, minus some. Here the sample spans roughly 150,000 clones, under 85% being singletons. The receptor was isolated from a woman under 30 who had been exposed to COVID-19. The sequenced material came from PBMCs or T cells enriched from blood (not recorded which).

CDR3 in DNA: TGTGCCAGCAGCAAATCCGGGACTCAAGAAAACAATGAGCAGTTCTTC. Protein: CASSKSGTQENNEQFF. The V and J genes are TRBV11-3 and TRBJ2-1, with D maybe TRBD2 (6 bases). Germline V gene sequence: CDR1 SGHNT, CDR2 YENEEA. The CDR3 spans 16 residues. With 5 bases removed from V and 5 bases from J, the gap between germline ends came to 19 bases.